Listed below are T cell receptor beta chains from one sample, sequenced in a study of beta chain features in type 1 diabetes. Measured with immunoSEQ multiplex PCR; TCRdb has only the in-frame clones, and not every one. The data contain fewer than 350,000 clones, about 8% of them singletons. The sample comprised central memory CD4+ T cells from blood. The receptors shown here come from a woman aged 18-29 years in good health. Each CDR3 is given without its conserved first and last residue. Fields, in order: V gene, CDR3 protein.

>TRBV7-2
ASSRNSPKYGYT
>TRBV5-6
ASTQAGGYTDTQY
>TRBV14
ASSQVSYTLQGNEQF
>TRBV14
ASSPFWGERTGYT
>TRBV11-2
ASTSTRGNEKLF
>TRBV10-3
AISSGGSYNEQF
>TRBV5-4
ASSLGEGYNSPLH
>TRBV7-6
ASSVGGYEQY
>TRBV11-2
ASSFFKGGSEKLF
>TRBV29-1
SILWQERGGYT
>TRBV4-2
ASSQDPSGGETDTQY
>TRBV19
ASSPRDRDYGYT
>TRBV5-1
ASSREAGTGYGYT
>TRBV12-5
ASGLGYGYT
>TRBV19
ASTTGTASYNEQF
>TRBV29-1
SVEDWREGETQY
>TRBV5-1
ASSPAGLSTDTQY
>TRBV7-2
ASSSPNTGELF
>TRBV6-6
ASGGKNSPLH
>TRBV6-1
ASMGTFSYNEQF
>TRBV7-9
ASSSHRGQGEKLF
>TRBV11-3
ASSLTAASGSREQF
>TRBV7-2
ASSLGTSIGPGELF
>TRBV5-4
ASSSVGQGGTEAF
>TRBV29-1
SADLGLPDTQY
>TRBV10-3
AISETEAGTQY
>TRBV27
ASSLPGGGADTQY
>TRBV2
ASSEGGGNYEQY
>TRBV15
ATSRGGFTSGYEQY
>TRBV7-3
ASSLTAGVVYEQY
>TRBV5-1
ASSGNSGTSGETQY
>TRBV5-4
ASLRTGHSGANVLT
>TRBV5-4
ASSLDRVAAEAF
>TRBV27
ASRTVNYGYT
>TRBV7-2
ASSLEGTSPAAF
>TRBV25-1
ASSYRSPTGVDEQY
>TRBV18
ASSPGQVENQPQH
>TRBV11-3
ASTLDGNTDTQY
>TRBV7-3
ASRRSGSNTGELF
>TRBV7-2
ASSLTGGPDTQY
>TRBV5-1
ASSFGFQGAGETQY
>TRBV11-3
ASSFTRQVSYEQY
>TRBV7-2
ASAGRESTDTQY
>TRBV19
ARNQPTSGIPNSYEQY
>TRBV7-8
ASSLALSGGHGYT
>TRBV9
ASSVGGGEGTDTQY
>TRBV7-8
ASSSLGGSATEAF
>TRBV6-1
ASSVGGETQY
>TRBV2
ASSPQGSGLAEQF
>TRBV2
ASSAGQLSTNEKLF
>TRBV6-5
ASSYAGLGSYEQY
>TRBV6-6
ASSYGASGADTQY